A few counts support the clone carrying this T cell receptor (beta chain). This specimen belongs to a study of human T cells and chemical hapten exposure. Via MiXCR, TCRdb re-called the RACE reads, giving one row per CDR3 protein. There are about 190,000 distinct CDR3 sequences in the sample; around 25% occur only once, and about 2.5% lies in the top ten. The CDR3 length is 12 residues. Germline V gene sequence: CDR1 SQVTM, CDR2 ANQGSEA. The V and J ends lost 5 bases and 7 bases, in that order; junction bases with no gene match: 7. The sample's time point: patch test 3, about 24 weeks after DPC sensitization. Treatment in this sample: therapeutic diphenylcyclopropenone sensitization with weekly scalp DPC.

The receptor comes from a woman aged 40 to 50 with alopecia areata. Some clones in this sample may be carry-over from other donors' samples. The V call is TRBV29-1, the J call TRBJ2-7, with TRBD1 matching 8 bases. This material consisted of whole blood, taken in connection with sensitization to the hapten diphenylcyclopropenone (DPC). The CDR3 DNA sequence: TGCAGCGTTCCCGGGACAGGCCGAGAGCAGTACTTC. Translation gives CSVPGTGREQYF.